This T cell receptor (beta chain) was recorded in a study of Graves' ophthalmopathy and Graves' hyperthyroidism. Overall study: Researchers classed hyperthyroidism as stable given no ophthalmopathy within 18 months of follow-up. General study points: Also, most clonotypes expanded in the thyroid above 0.001 frequency appeared in blood.

From germline, CDR1 is SGHDN and CDR2 FVKESK. V shed 4 bases and J shed 4 bases, with 13 bases lying between them. The CDR3 has 14 amino acids. Excluded: other autoimmune disease, uncontrolled infection, pregnancy or lactation. This clonotype was found a few times. Its antigen is undetermined. RNA transcripts served as template for amplifying TCR beta CDR3 sequences. HTBI primers were used in a first-round RT-PCR, which preceded a second-round multiplex PCR. MiXCR was run by TCRdb on the multiplex PCR reads, yielding one entry per CDR3 protein. The sample holds around 1,000,000 distinct CDR3 sequences; less than 45% are singletons and the top ten take around 10%.

This sequence joins TRBV14 and TRBJ1-1; the D is unclear. Sequenced input: peripheral blood or thyroid tissue (not recorded which). The sequence was collected from an adult man with Graves' hyperthyroidism. The CDR3 region is CASSRVSTSTEAFF. The DNA of the CDR3 is TGTGCCAGCAGCCGAGTTTCGACATCCACTGAAGCTTTCTTT.